This T cell receptor beta chain was observed in a study of blood T cells in healthy people across ages. Study-wide background: Template-switching capture recovered about one barcoded beta molecule per two T cells.

The V segment lost 6 bases and the J segment 6 bases; nucleotides outside the gene matches: 5. There are 14 residues in the CDR3. Per germline, CDR1 LNHDA and CDR2 SQIVND (reference sequence). Primed by a sample-barcoded 5' primer and a J-beta primer mix, a second PCR proceeded for roughly 6 to 12 cycles. TCRdb used MiXCR to reprocess the 5' RACE reads, holding one entry per CDR3 protein. The table has 800,000 to 1,300,000 distinct CDR3 sequences, almost 25% seen once. The same specimen was also included in a second study, on T cells of mothers and their children. This second report adds: The extracted RNA was employed in its entirety for cDNA synthesis, at 1.5 ug per 15 ul. Every mother supplied over 8 million TCR beta CDR3 reads and every child 2.5 million to 3.5 million. Related mother-child pairs showed slightly higher but non-significant overlap than unrelated pairs.

V and J are TRBV19 and TRBJ2-1; 10 bases line up with TRBD2. This TCR was recovered from a girl under 10 years old in good health. The sequencing input was blood. CDR3 protein: CASRRVAGGNEQFF. CDR3 nucleotide sequence: TGTGCCAGTAGGAGGGTAGCGGGAGGCAATGAGCAGTTCTTC.